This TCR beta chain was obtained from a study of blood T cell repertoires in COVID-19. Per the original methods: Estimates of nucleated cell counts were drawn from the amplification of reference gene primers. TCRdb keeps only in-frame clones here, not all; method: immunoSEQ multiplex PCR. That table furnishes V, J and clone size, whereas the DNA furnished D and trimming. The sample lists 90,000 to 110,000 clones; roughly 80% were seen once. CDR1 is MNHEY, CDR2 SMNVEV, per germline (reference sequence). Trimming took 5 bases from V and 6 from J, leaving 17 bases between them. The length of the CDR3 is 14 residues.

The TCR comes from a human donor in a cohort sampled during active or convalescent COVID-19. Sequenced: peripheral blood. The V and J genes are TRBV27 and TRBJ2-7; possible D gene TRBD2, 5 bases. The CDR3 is CASSTMGRGFEQYF. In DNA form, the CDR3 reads TGTGCCAGCAGTACCATGGGAAGAGGGTTCGAGCAGTACTTC.